Following are 9 T cell receptor beta chains from one sample sequenced in a study of cytomegalovirus exposure and HLA in healthy donors. Primers included in the PCR were 60 Vbeta and 13 Jbeta primers. Generated by immunoSEQ multiplex PCR, the TCRdb table keeps only in-frame clones and is missing some. Among 150,000 to 180,000 clones listed, 74% were seen once. Sequenced: PBMCs. The receptors originated from a man between 25 and 39 years old in good health and CMV-seronegative.

The V call is TRBV29-1, the J call TRBJ2-3; 8 positions match TRBD2. The CDR3 length is 14 residues. V shed 0 bases and J 6 bases; nucleotides not matched to a gene: 5. Germline V gives CDR1 SQVTM, CDR2 ANQGSEA. The CDR3 region has the DNA TGCAGCGTTGAAGACCGGGGGGGGCCTGATACGCAGTATTTT. It is translated as CSVEDRGGPDTQYF.

The chain links TRBV2 to TRBJ2-3; 9 positions match TRBD2. The ends lost 5 bases at V and 6 bases at J; junction bases unmatched: 12. Germline V gives CDR1 SNHLY, CDR2 FYNNEI. The CDR3 consists of 16 residues. The CDR3 sequence: CASSKDSGGGGDTQYF. In DNA, the CDR3 is TGTGCCAGCAGTAAAGATAGCGGGGGCGGCGGGGATACGCAGTATTTT. The complete variable domain, with remaining parts taken from reference TRBV2 and TRBJ2-3, reads EPEVTQTPSHQVTQMGQEVILRCVPISNHLYFYWYRQILGQKVEFLVSFYNNEISEKSEIFDDQFSVERPDGSNFTLKIRSTKLEDSAMYFCASSKDSGGGGDTQYFGPGTRLTVL.

This rearrangement joins TRBV4-2 to TRBJ1-5, with 8 bases matching TRBD1. The CDR3 spans 14 residues. CDR1 and CDR2 (germline): LGHNA, YNFKEQ. J gave up 7 bases and V 4 bases, and 6 bases lay outside the gene matches. The CDR3 protein is CASSPGQGLQPQHF. In DNA form, the CDR3 reads TGTGCCAGCAGCCCCGGACAGGGTCTGCAGCCCCAGCATTTT.

This chain connects TRBV18 to TRBJ1-1; tentatively, D is TRBD1 (5 bases). This CDR3 spans 15 amino acids. V lost 4 bases, J lost 5 bases, and 17 bases lay in between. Germline V gives CDR1 KGHSH, CDR2 LQKENI. CDR3 sequence (DNA): TGTGCCAGCTCACTCCCTGGACACTGGGAAACTGAAGCTTTCTTT. Encoded protein: CASSLPGHWETEAFF.

The count of this clone is one. This chain joins TRBV29-1 and TRBJ2-3; D is possibly TRBD2 (5 bases). The CDR3 loop spans 15 amino acids. V shed 6 bases and J shed 4 bases, with 20 bases lying between them. Looked up from germline, CDR1 is SQVTM and CDR2 is ANQGSEA. The CDR3 loop reads CSVREGSDTSDTQYF. The CDR3 DNA follows: TGCAGCGTGAGAGAGGGATCAGATACCTCAGATACGCAGTATTTT.

This clone was found a few times. The chain is built from TRBV4-3 and TRBJ2-7; no clear D. V was pared by 4 bases and J by 1 base, with 11 bases between. The CDR3 runs to 14 residues. Germline V gene data show CDR1 as LGHNA and CDR2 as YSLEER. CDR3 coding DNA: TGCGCCAGCAGCCCCGATCGGGTTTCCTACGAGCAGTACTTC. It yields the protein CASSPDRVSYEQYF.

The genes are TRBV5-1 and TRBJ1-1; D gene uncertain. Germline values: CDR1 SGHRS, CDR2 YFSETQ. V was trimmed by 0 bases and J by 0 bases, leaving 12 bases between them. The CDR3 extends over 16 amino acids. The CDR3 loop reads CASSLDGLQMNTEAFF. The DNA for the CDR3 is TGCGCCAGCAGCTTGGATGGGTTACAGATGAACACTGAAGCTTTCTTT.

This clone was recorded a few times. V is TRBV2 and J is TRBJ2-1; TRBD2 agrees at 8 bases. This CDR3 region has 16 residues. Germline CDR1 SNHLY, CDR2 FYNNEI. J was trimmed by 3 bases and V by 1 base; bases with no gene match: 5. CDR3 amino acids: CASSEGAGGGYNEQFF. CDR3 nucleotide sequence: TGTGCCAGCAGTGAAGGGGCGGGGGGAGGCTACAATGAGCAGTTCTTC.

This clone showed up just once. The chain combines TRBV7-9 with TRBJ1-2; D gene ambiguous. The germline V gene encodes CDR1 SEHNR and CDR2 FQNEAQ (reference sequence). V was trimmed by 1 base and J by 4 bases, leaving 10 bases between them. The CDR3 is 14 amino acids. This chain's CDR3 is CASSLGQAIYGYTF. Here the CDR3 DNA reads TGTGCCAGCAGCTTAGGCCAGGCCATCTATGGCTACACCTTC.